The rows below give T cell receptor beta chains drawn from one sample of a study of T cell changes during pregnancy in multiple sclerosis. Here immunoSEQ multiplex PCR was the method, and the copy in TCRdb shows in-frame clones only, minus some. The sample has roughly 46,000 clones, around 93% seen once; the top ten hold approximately 4%. Sequenced here: CD8+ T cells from peripheral blood mononuclear cells, sampled after pregnancy. The origin of the receptors is a female donor with multiple sclerosis, enrolled in a pregnancy study. Each CDR3 is given with its conserved first and last residue. Each record gives: J gene, V gene, D gene, clone size, CDR3 protein, CDR3 DNA. The D gene is left open where the match is weak. For some rows the clone size is stated as once, few or many, or as a class when expanded; others skip it.

J gene: TRBJ1-1; V gene: TRBV6-5; D gene: NA; clone size: NA; CDR3 protein: CASSYGRDTEAFF; CDR3 DNA: TGTGCCAGCAGTTACGGGCGGGACACTGAAGCTTTCTTT
J gene: TRBJ2-5; V gene: TRBV7-2; D gene: TRBD2; clone size: few; CDR3 protein: CASSQTSGGRGQETQYF; CDR3 DNA: TGTGCCAGCAGCCAGACTAGCGGGGGGCGGGGCCAAGAGACCCAGTACTTC
J gene: TRBJ2-7; V gene: TRBV15; D gene: NA; clone size: NA; CDR3 protein: CATSRGRDIRGEQYF; CDR3 DNA: TGTGCCACCAGCAGAGGACGGGACATTAGGGGCGAGCAGTACTTC
J gene: TRBJ2-5; V gene: TRBV7-2; D gene: TRBD2; clone size: NA; CDR3 protein: CASSLVLAGGRETQYF; CDR3 DNA: TGTGCCAGCAGCTTAGTCCTAGCGGGGGGGCGGGAGACCCAGTACTTC
J gene: TRBJ1-1; V gene: TRBV29-1; D gene: NA; clone size: NA; CDR3 protein: CSVDPRGTEAFF; CDR3 DNA: TGCAGCGTTGACCCCAGGGGAACTGAAGCTTTCTTT
J gene: TRBJ1-1; V gene: TRBV20-1; D gene: NA; clone size: NA; CDR3 protein: CSARFPVEAFF; CDR3 DNA: TGCAGTGCTAGGTTTCCAGTTGAAGCTTTCTTT
J gene: TRBJ2-7; V gene: TRBV15; D gene: TRBD1; clone size: NA; CDR3 protein: CATSRDIQGGYEQYF; CDR3 DNA: TGTGCCACCAGCAGAGATATACAGGGGGGCTACGAGCAGTACTTC
J gene: TRBJ2-2; V gene: TRBV29-1; D gene: NA; clone size: NA; CDR3 protein: CSVITDTNTGELFF; CDR3 DNA: TGCAGCGTTATAACGGACACGAACACCGGGGAGCTGTTTTTT
J gene: TRBJ1-2; V gene: TRBV9; D gene: TRBD1; clone size: once; CDR3 protein: CASSAALLTRTGVGGYTF; CDR3 DNA: TGTGCCAGCAGCGCTGCCCTTCTCACTCGGACAGGGGTCGGCGGCTACACCTTC
J gene: TRBJ2-7; V gene: TRBV5-5; D gene: TRBD1; clone size: NA; CDR3 protein: CASSVGQGLDEQYF; CDR3 DNA: TGTGCCAGCAGCGTTGGACAGGGGCTGGACGAGCAGTACTTC
J gene: TRBJ2-1; V gene: TRBV7-8; D gene: TRBD2; clone size: NA; CDR3 protein: CASSLKTSGSRDEQFF; CDR3 DNA: TGTGCCAGCAGCTTAAAAACTAGCGGGAGTAGGGATGAGCAGTTCTTC
J gene: TRBJ2-7; V gene: TRBV27; D gene: NA; clone size: NA; CDR3 protein: CASSLFQGPSYEQYF; CDR3 DNA: TGTGCCAGCAGTTTATTCCAGGGTCCTTCCTACGAGCAGTACTTC
J gene: TRBJ2-5; V gene: TRBV6-1; D gene: NA; clone size: NA; CDR3 protein: CASRKAGGETQYF; CDR3 DNA: TGTGCCAGCAGAAAAGCAGGCGGGGAGACCCAGTACTTC
J gene: TRBJ2-1; V gene: TRBV29-1; D gene: TRBD2; clone size: once; CDR3 protein: CSAPGGTSPYNEQFF; CDR3 DNA: TGCAGCGCCCCCGGTGGGACTAGCCCATACAATGAGCAGTTCTTC
J gene: TRBJ1-5; V gene: TRBV11-2; D gene: NA; clone size: NA; CDR3 protein: CASTLGRGQPQHF; CDR3 DNA: TGTGCCAGCACTCTGGGTCGCGGTCAGCCCCAGCATTTT
J gene: TRBJ2-7; V gene: TRBV27; D gene: NA; clone size: NA; CDR3 protein: CASSSIATFSYEQYF; CDR3 DNA: TGTGCCAGCAGCTCGATAGCGACGTTCTCCTACGAGCAGTACTTC
J gene: TRBJ1-3; V gene: TRBV19; D gene: NA; clone size: few; CDR3 protein: CASTLDGNTIYF; CDR3 DNA: TGTGCCAGTACCCTAGATGGAAACACCATATATTTT
J gene: TRBJ2-3; V gene: TRBV7-9; D gene: TRBD2; clone size: NA; CDR3 protein: CASSLSGGRQSTDTQYF; CDR3 DNA: TGTGCCAGCAGCTTAAGCGGGGGCCGACAGTCCACAGATACGCAGTATTTT
J gene: TRBJ1-2; V gene: TRBV19; D gene: NA; clone size: once; CDR3 protein: CASSIDGAPPYGYTF; CDR3 DNA: TGTGCCAGTAGTATAGATGGAGCACCCCCCTATGGCTACACCTTC
J gene: TRBJ2-6; V gene: TRBV10-3; D gene: NA; clone size: few; CDR3 protein: CAIKGRESSGANVLTF; CDR3 DNA: TGTGCCATCAAAGGCCGGGAAAGCTCTGGGGCCAACGTCCTGACTTTC
J gene: TRBJ2-5; V gene: TRBV21-1; D gene: NA; clone size: NA; CDR3 protein: CASSTLLAGRQETQYF; CDR3 DNA: TGTGCCAGCAGCACTTTACTAGCGGGGCGCCAAGAGACCCAGTACTTC
J gene: TRBJ2-7; V gene: TRBV5-1; D gene: TRBD1; clone size: NA; CDR3 protein: CASSSTGGSYEQYF; CDR3 DNA: TGCGCCAGCAGTTCAACAGGGGGATCCTACGAGCAGTACTTC
J gene: TRBJ1-1; V gene: TRBV27; D gene: NA; clone size: NA; CDR3 protein: CASSLSAGIRTEAFF; CDR3 DNA: TGTGCCAGCAGTTTATCAGCAGGGATCCGAACTGAAGCTTTCTTT
J gene: TRBJ1-5; V gene: TRBV7-8; D gene: NA; clone size: NA; CDR3 protein: CASSLDTRREPQHF; CDR3 DNA: TGTGCCAGCAGCTTAGATACTCGGAGGGAGCCCCAGCATTTT
J gene: TRBJ1-3; V gene: TRBV12-5; D gene: TRBD1; clone size: once; CDR3 protein: CASSRPGQSNTIYF; CDR3 DNA: TGTGCTAGTTCAAGGCCGGGACAGTCAAACACCATATATTTT
J gene: TRBJ2-1; V gene: TRBV5-1; D gene: TRBD2; clone size: NA; CDR3 protein: CASSSSLAGGSNEQFF; CDR3 DNA: TGCGCCAGCAGCTCATCCCTAGCGGGGGGATCTAATGAGCAGTTCTTC
J gene: TRBJ2-7; V gene: TRBV10-3; D gene: TRBD2; clone size: NA; CDR3 protein: CAISEGLAGVPRTYEQYF; CDR3 DNA: TGTGCCATCAGTGAGGGGCTAGCGGGAGTTCCCCGAACCTACGAGCAGTACTTC
J gene: TRBJ2-3; V gene: TRBV7-3; D gene: NA; clone size: NA; CDR3 protein: CASSFSSSADSTDTQYF; CDR3 DNA: TGTGCCAGCAGCTTCTCCTCATCCGCGGATAGCACAGATACGCAGTATTTT
J gene: TRBJ2-7; V gene: TRBV7-6; D gene: NA; clone size: NA; CDR3 protein: CASSFKGRVYEQYF; CDR3 DNA: TGTGCCAGCAGCTTCAAAGGCAGGGTGTACGAGCAGTACTTC
J gene: TRBJ1-4; V gene: TRBV7-9; D gene: NA; clone size: NA; CDR3 protein: CASSPTGGEVNEKLFF; CDR3 DNA: TGTGCCAGCAGCCCCACGGGGGGGGAGGTTAATGAAAAACTGTTTTTT
J gene: TRBJ2-1; V gene: TRBV27; D gene: TRBD2; clone size: NA; CDR3 protein: CASSPGLADRYNEQFF; CDR3 DNA: TGTGCCAGCAGCCCGGGACTAGCGGACCGCTACAATGAGCAGTTCTTC
J gene: TRBJ2-1; V gene: TRBV5-1; D gene: NA; clone size: once; CDR3 protein: CASSLAGNNEQFF; CDR3 DNA: TGCGCCAGCAGCTTGGCGGGAAACAATGAGCAGTTCTTC
J gene: TRBJ1-3; V gene: TRBV7-9; D gene: NA; clone size: NA; CDR3 protein: CASSPGGSIGNTIYF; CDR3 DNA: TGTGCCAGCAGCCCGGGGGGGTCGATTGGAAACACCATATATTTT
J gene: TRBJ2-7; V gene: TRBV27; D gene: TRBD2; clone size: NA; CDR3 protein: CASRPGLASYEQYF; CDR3 DNA: TGTGCCAGCAGACCGGGACTAGCCTCCTACGAGCAGTACTTC
J gene: TRBJ1-4; V gene: TRBV10-1; D gene: NA; clone size: NA; CDR3 protein: CASSERRGAHEKLFF; CDR3 DNA: TGCGCCAGCAGTGAAAGACGGGGGGCACATGAAAAACTGTTTTTT